This TCR beta chain comes out of a study of T cell changes during pregnancy in multiple sclerosis. Trimming removed 2 bases from V and 8 bases from J; junction bases left unmatched: 12. Germline CDR1 is SGHRS and CDR2 is YFSETQ. The CDR3 contains 15 residues. Clones were sequenced by immunoSEQ multiplex PCR, and TCRdb holds only the in-frame ones, with some missing. In the table there are 26,000 or so clones, 90% to 95% of which are singletons. The chain recombines TRBV5-1 with TRBJ1-1; 7 bases are a match to TRBD1. This material consisted of peripheral blood, taken in the first trimester of pregnancy. The sequence derives from a female donor in good health, enrolled as a control in a pregnancy study. The CDR3 loop reads CASSFQSDRAPEAFF. CDR3 sequence (DNA): TGCGCCAGCAGCTTTCAATCAGACAGGGCCCCCGAAGCTTTCTTT.